These 5 T cell receptor beta chains originate from one sample sequenced in a study of CD8+CD57+ T cells in acquired aplastic anemia. CDR3 and TCR beta VDJ profiling relied on a genomic DNA template. TCRdb re-called the reads with MiXCR, one entry per CDR3 protein. Here the sample spans 400,000 to 450,000 distinct CDR3 sequences, approximately 70% being singletons. Sequenced: sorted CD4+, CD8+, or CD8+CD57+ T cells (not recorded which) from PBMCs. The receptors come from a human donor in good health, serving as a control.

This sequence joins TRBV10-3 and TRBJ1-2; D is perhaps TRBD1 (6 bases). Trimming took 4 bases from V and 6 from J, leaving 18 bases between them. The CDR3 is made up of 15 amino acids. Germline-derived CDR1 and CDR2 are ENHRY and SYGVKD. The CDR3 DNA reads TGTGCCATCAGTGCTTTGCCGCCACAGGGCGATGGCTACACCTTC. This encodes CAISALPPQGDGYTF.

Concerning this clonotype: The junction does not match germline at one end; this may be a read error. The chain recombines TRBV20-1 with TRBJ2-6; either TRBD1 or TRBD2 may fit D (5 bases each). This CDR3 region has 12 residues. Germline values: CDR1 DFQATT, CDR2 SNEGSKA (reference sequence). This CDR3 is CSASTQGWTEAF. CDR3 sequence (DNA): TGCAGTGCTAGCACCCAGGGCTGGACTGAAGCTTTC.

This clonotype was picked up a small number of times. The chain has TRBV10-1 and TRBJ1-1; D might be TRBD1 (6 bases). V lost 2 bases to trimming and J lost 8 bases, with 9 bases between them. The CDR3 runs 12 residues. Germline CDR1 WNHNN, CDR2 SYGVQD (reference sequence). As DNA, the CDR3 is TGCGCCAGCAGTGAGGCAGGGGAGGAAGCTTTCTTT. Its translation is CASSEAGEEAFF.

This clonotype was seen once. V and J are TRBV7-2 and TRBJ1-5, with 9 bases matching TRBD1. V was clipped by 4 bases and J by 4 bases; unmatched bases: 5. There are 15 residues in the CDR3. Looked up from germline, CDR1 is SGHTA and CDR2 is FQGNSA. The chain's CDR3 is CASSWTGAPNQPQHF. In nucleotides, the CDR3 is TGTGCCAGCAGCTGGACAGGGGCCCCTAATCAGCCCCAGCATTTT. Based on the CDR3 plus reference TRBV7-2 and TRBJ1-5, the full variable domain is GAGVSQSPSNKVTEKGKDVELRCDPISGHTALYWYRQSLGQGLEFLIYFQGNSAPDKSGLPSDRFSAERTGGSVSTLTIQRTQQEDSAVYLCASSWTGAPNQPQHFGDGTRLSIL.

This chain uses TRBV7-8 with TRBJ2-7; TRBD1 matches at 7 bases. The CDR3 runs 14 residues. Germline V lookup: CDR1 SGHVS, CDR2 FQNEAQ. V was pared by 4 bases and J by 9 bases, with 12 bases of the junction left unmatched. In nucleotides, the CDR3 is TGTGCCAGCAGCTCCCCGGGACAGTCCGACGGGCAGTACTTC. Translation gives CASSSPGQSDGQYF.